This T cell receptor beta chain was identified in a study of Ad26.COV2.S vaccination and SARS-CoV-2 variants. Study as a whole: Of the COV1001 trial arms, the Ad26.COV2.S arm included the donor. Recipients of Ad26.COV2.S got it intramuscularly, once or twice 56 days apart. The study's findings and limits: Non-spike TCR breadth did not differ much between vaccine and placebo recipients.

About this clone: Its target is unknown.

Libraries were prepared by immunoSEQ multiplex PCR; TCRdb keeps only in-frame clonotypes and omits some of them. This sample carries some 350,000 clones, 80% to 90% of them seen once, and the ten largest clones take less than 4%. The CDR3 covers 13 residues. Between the trimmed V and J ends, which lost 3 bases and 6 bases, there was a span of 12 bases. The V gene's germline CDR1 is KGHSH and CDR2 LQKENI. Specified treatment: some 19 received Ad26.COV2.S at low or high dose, single or two shots; roughly five received placebo; per-sample allocation not given. All samples were drawn on day 63, counting from the first vaccine or placebo injection.

The sequence came from a person aged 18-65 years who received the Ad26.COV2.S COVID-19 vaccine or a placebo. This specimen consisted of peripheral blood, obtained in a trial of Ad26.COV2.S vaccine versus placebo. This chain connects TRBV18 to TRBJ2-7, with D possibly called TRBD1 or TRBD2 (5 bases each). CDR3 bases: TGTGCCAGCTCACCGAGGGTAAGGGGCGAGCAGTACTTC. Translation: CASSPRVRGEQYF.